This T cell receptor beta chain was documented in a study of beta chain features in type 1 diabetes. All of the isolated RNA was reverse transcribed, so expressed TCRB transcripts were sequenced. TCRdb's copy holds only in-frame clones and misses some; the assay was immunoSEQ multiplex PCR. The table has under 500,000 clones, approximately 31% seen once. This CDR3 has 14 residues. Trimming at V came to 6 bases and at J to 4 bases, leaving 2 bases not matched to a gene. Germline loops: CDR1 SNHLY, CDR2 FYNNEI. Concerning this clone itself: Its antigen is currently unknown. The same CDR3 also results from other DNA sequences found in this sample.

Points from the study as a whole: Sequencing used cDNA, and cells with high TCR expression could therefore be over-represented. Among type 1 diabetes patients, VDJ junctions had fewer insertions and more deletions.

The sequenced sample was naive CD4+ T cells from blood. This receptor was taken from a man aged 18 to 30 in good health. The chain recombines TRBV2 with TRBJ2-1; 11 positions match TRBD2. The CDR3 region has the DNA TGTGCCAGCAGGGGACTAGCGGCGTACAATGAGCAGTTCTTC. It encodes CASRGLAAYNEQFF.